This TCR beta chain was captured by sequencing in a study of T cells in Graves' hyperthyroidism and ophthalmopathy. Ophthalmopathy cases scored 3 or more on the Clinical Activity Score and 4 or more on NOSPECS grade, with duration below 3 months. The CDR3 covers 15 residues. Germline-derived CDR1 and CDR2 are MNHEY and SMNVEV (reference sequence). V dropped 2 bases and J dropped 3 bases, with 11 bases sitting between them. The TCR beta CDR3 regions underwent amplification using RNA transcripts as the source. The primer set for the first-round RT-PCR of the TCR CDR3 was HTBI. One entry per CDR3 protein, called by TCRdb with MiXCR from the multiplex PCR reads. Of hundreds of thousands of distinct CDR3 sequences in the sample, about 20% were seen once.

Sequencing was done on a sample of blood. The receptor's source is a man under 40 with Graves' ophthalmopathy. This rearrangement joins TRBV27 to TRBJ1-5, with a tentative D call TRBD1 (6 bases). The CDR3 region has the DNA TGTGCCAGCAGTTTAACAGGGTTGGACAATCAGCCCCAGCATTTT. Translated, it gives CASSLTGLDNQPQHF.